Sequencing of this T cell receptor beta chain was carried out in a study of blood T cell repertoires in COVID-19. Germline CDR1 SGHVS, CDR2 FNYEAQ. V dropped 3 bases and J dropped 2; count of bases not matched to a gene: 4. The CDR3 spans 15 residues. Libraries were prepared by immunoSEQ multiplex PCR; TCRdb keeps only in-frame clonotypes and omits some of them. Counted here are tens of thousands of clones, over 70% occurring once; the ten biggest clones make up approximately 6%. The TCR sequence derives from a human donor in a cohort sampled during active COVID-19. The sample comprised peripheral blood. The chain carries TRBV7-6 and TRBJ2-7; 10 positions agree with TRBD2. The DNA of the CDR3 is TGTGCCAGCAGCTTGGAAAGCGGGGGGGCCTACGAGCAGTACTTC. It codes for CASSLESGGAYEQYF.